One sample yielded the 25 T cell receptor beta chains listed below, sequenced in a study of blood T cell repertoires in COVID-19. Assay: immunoSEQ multiplex PCR; the TCRdb copy retains only in-frame clones and omits some. The sample has approximately 110,000 clones; more than 80% are singletons. The sequenced sample consisted of peripheral blood. The origin of the receptors is a woman at least 80 years old with COVID-19, enrolled during active disease.

This clone was seen a handful of times. V gene TRBV11-2 combines with J gene TRBJ2-3; no clear D. V shed 4 bases and J shed 6 bases, with 5 bases lying between them. The CDR3 runs to 11 residues. The germline V gene has CDR1 SGHAT and CDR2 FQNNGV. CDR3 loop: CASSSRDTQYF. The CDR3, as DNA: TGTGCCAGCAGCTCCCGGGATACGCAGTATTTT. The whole variable domain, filled in from reference TRBV11-2 and TRBJ2-3, reads EAGVAQSPRYKIIEKRQSVAFWCNPISGHATLYWYQQILGQGPKLLIQFQNNGVVDDSQLPKDRFSAERLKGVDSTLKIQPAKLEDSAVYLCASSSRDTQYFGPGTRLTVL.

The V and J genes are TRBV28 and TRBJ1-5; 7 bases are shared with TRBD1. Per germline, CDR1 MDHEN and CDR2 SYDVKM. The CDR3 loop spans 13 amino acids. V gave up 10 bases and J gave up 10 bases; unmatched junction bases: 13. CDR3 in amino acids: CATMGAWDSPQHF. CDR3 nucleotide sequence: TGTGCCACCATGGGAGCCTGGGACAGCCCCCAGCATTTT.

The chain carries TRBV6-1 and TRBJ1-4; possibly TRBD1 for D (5 bases). The CDR3 spans 18 residues. V gave up 1 base and J gave up 0 bases, with 15 bases separating them. Germline values: CDR1 MNHNS, CDR2 SASEGT. The CDR3 region is CASSEVLNRQATNEKLFF. DNA of the CDR3: TGTGCCAGCAGTGAAGTATTGAACAGGCAAGCAACTAATGAAAAACTGTTTTTT.

The sample holds a few counts of this clone. The CDR3 DNA reads as TGTGCCAGCTCACCACCCTCCCCTGGACAGGGGGCGATTGAGCAGTACTTC. Translating gives CASSPPSPGQGAIEQYF. The chain employs TRBV18 and TRBJ2-7; TRBD1 agrees at 11 bases. Germline-derived CDR1 and CDR2 are KGHSH and LQKENI. V gave up 0 bases and J gave up 7 bases; unmatched junction bases: 11. CDR3 length: 17 amino acids.

Comment on this clone: The same CDR3 arises from other DNA sequences in this sample as well. J is TRBJ2-3 and V is TRBV2; perhaps TRBD2 as D (6 bases). CDR1 and CDR2 (germline): SNHLY, FYNNEI. This CDR3 contains 13 residues. Trimming shortened V by 6 bases and J by 3 bases, and 10 bases separated the two germline ends. The CDR3 sequence is CASSRESTDTQYF. The CDR3 coding sequence is TGTGCCAGCAGCCGGGAGTCGACAGATACGCAGTATTTT.

CDR3 residues: CASSFALAGLKDTQYF. The DNA for the CDR3 is TGTGCCAGCAGCTTCGCCCTAGCGGGATTGAAAGATACGCAGTATTTT. The V and J genes are TRBV5-5 and TRBJ2-3; 9 nucleotides line up with TRBD2. V shed 2 bases, J shed 5 bases, and the junction held 9 bases outside the gene matches. Looked up from germline, CDR1 is SGHKS and CDR2 is YYEKEE (reference sequence). The CDR3 loop spans 16 amino acids. The full variable domain, completed using reference TRBV5-5 and TRBJ2-3, is DAGVTQSPTHLIKTRGQQVTLRCSPISGHKSVSWYQQVLGQGPQFIFQYYEKEERGRGNFPDRFSARQFPNYSSELNVNALLLGDSALYLCASSFALAGLKDTQYFGPGTRLTVL.

The V call is TRBV7-2, the J call TRBJ2-3; D call uncertain. This CDR3 region has 13 residues. Germline V gives CDR1 SGHTA, CDR2 FQGNSA. With 5 bases removed from V and 4 bases from J, the gap between germline ends came to 10 bases. CDR3 sequence (DNA): TGTGCCAGCAGCAAAAGCTGGTCAGATACGCAGTATTTT. Encoded protein: CASSKSWSDTQYF.

The chain carries TRBV24-1 and TRBJ1-2, with 8 bases fitting TRBD1. The germline gives CDR1 KGHDR, CDR2 SFDVKD. The CDR3 runs to 15 residues. V shed 2 bases and J 7 bases; nucleotides not matched to a gene: 8. The CDR3 reads CATSDYGTGSGGYTF. Written as DNA, the CDR3 is TGTGCCACCAGTGATTATGGGACAGGATCGGGTGGCTACACCTTC.

The chain links TRBV6-5 to TRBJ1-2, with D unclear. The CDR3 loop spans 15 amino acids. CDR1 MNHEY and CDR2 SVGAGI come from the germline V gene. Trimming removed 6 bases at V and 11 bases at J, with 25 bases between. The CDR3 coding sequence is TGTGCCAGCAGCCTTCTGCGGTACTCTCCGTACGCTTACACCTTC. Translating gives CASSLLRYSPYAYTF.

The rearrangement uses TRBV6-5 and TRBJ2-1; a possible D gene is TRBD2 (5 bases). Between the trimmed V and J ends, which lost 6 bases and 6 bases, there was a span of 18 bases. There are 15 residues in the CDR3. Germline lookup yields CDR1 MNHEY and CDR2 SVGAGI. CDR3 sequence (DNA): TGTGCCAGCAGCGATCCCCTACTAGTCCCCAATGAGCAGTTCTTC. It codes for CASSDPLLVPNEQFF.

The chain joins TRBV29-1 to TRBJ1-4; 8 bases map to TRBD1. Germline values: CDR1 SQVTM, CDR2 ANQGSEA. V trimming: 4 bases; J trimming: 4 bases; junction bases outside the gene matches: 8. The CDR3 has 15 residues. CDR3 protein: CSVGTGRLNNEKLFF. DNA for the CDR3: TGCAGCGTTGGGACAGGGAGGTTGAATAATGAAAAACTGTTTTTT.

The chain couples TRBV9 to TRBJ1-2, with 8 bases matching TRBD1. CDR1 is SGDLS, CDR2 YYNGEE, per germline. V was pared by 4 bases and J by 8 bases, with 7 bases of the junction left unmatched. The CDR3 covers 13 residues. CDR3 loop: CASSPRTGSGYTF. In nucleotides, the CDR3 is TGTGCCAGCAGCCCCCGGACAGGGTCGGGCTACACCTTC.

Remarks on this clone: The same CDR3 also results from other DNA sequences found in this sample. V gene TRBV5-1 combines with J gene TRBJ2-5; 7 bases fit TRBD1. Per germline, CDR1 SGHRS and CDR2 YFSETQ. CDR3 size: 14 residues. Unmatched junction bases numbered 0, after V lost 0 bases and J lost 1 base. In nucleotides, the CDR3 is TGCGCCAGCAGCTTGGCAGGGGGCCAAGAGACCCAGTACTTC. Amino acids: CASSLAGGQETQYF.

This rearrangement joins TRBV9 to TRBJ2-5, with 8 bases fitting TRBD2. The CDR3 has 15 amino acids. With V trimmed by 4 bases and J by 1 base, 6 bases remained unmatched. Looked up from germline, CDR1 is SGDLS and CDR2 is YYNGEE. The chain's CDR3 is CASSWSGSSQETQYF. The CDR3 coding sequence is TGTGCCAGCAGCTGGAGCGGGAGCAGCCAAGAGACCCAGTACTTC.

J is TRBJ1-6 and V is TRBV6-5; 8 bases are shared with TRBD1. The CDR3 covers 14 residues. CDR1 and CDR2 from the germline V gene are MNHEY and SVGAGI. V shed 10 bases, J shed 7 bases, and the junction held 9 bases outside the gene matches. CDR3 residues: CATSRGQENSPLHF. The CDR3 coding sequence is TGTGCCACCTCTAGGGGACAGGAGAATTCACCCCTCCACTTT.

This rearrangement joins TRBV5-1 to TRBJ2-7; TRBD1 might be the D (5 bases). The CDR3 has 13 amino acids. Germline-derived CDR1 and CDR2 are SGHRS and YFSETQ. The V end was cut by 3 bases, the J end by 3 bases, with 10 bases between. CDR3: CASSYSDNYEQYF. CDR3 bases: TGCGCCAGCAGCTATTCGGACAACTACGAGCAGTACTTC.

The V call is TRBV3-1 (or the pseudogene TRBV3-2), the J call TRBJ1-2; D possibly corresponds to TRBD1 (6 bases). Germline CDR1 and CDR2: LGHDT and YNNKEL (reference sequence). The ends were cut back, 1 base at V and 1 base at J, with 13 bases in the middle. The CDR3 is 16 amino acids. CDR3 sequence reads: CASSQGGTGFNYGYTF. The CDR3 DNA reads TGTGCCAGCAGCCAAGGGGGAACAGGGTTTAACTATGGCTACACCTTC.

CDR3 nucleotide sequence: TGTGCCAGCAGTGAATACGGTCTGGGGCTCCTCTCCTACGAGCAGTACTTC. This encodes CASSEYGLGLLSYEQYF. The J gene is TRBJ2-7, the V gene TRBV6-1, with a tentative D call TRBD1 (5 bases). Germline V gene data show CDR1 as MNHNS and CDR2 as SASEGT. This CDR3 has 17 amino acids. Trimming took off 2 bases at V and 0 bases at J, with 17 bases between the two ends.

The chain couples TRBV3-1 (or the pseudogene TRBV3-2) to TRBJ1-2; TRBD1 agrees at 7 bases. After removal of 5 bases from V and 8 bases from J, the junction contained 8 bases not matched to a gene. This CDR3 is built from 13 residues. The V gene's germline CDR1 is LGHDT and CDR2 YNNKEL (reference sequence). The chain's CDR3 is CASSYTGERGYTF. The CDR3, as DNA: TGTGCCAGCAGCTATACAGGGGAACGGGGCTACACCTTC.

J is TRBJ2-7 and V is TRBV6-6; 9 nucleotides line up with TRBD1. Trimming took 5 bases from V and 2 from J; bases not matched to a gene: 10. Germline values: CDR1 MNHNY, CDR2 SVGAGI (reference sequence). The CDR3 has 16 amino acids. CDR3 DNA sequence: TGTGCCAGCAGTCCCCTCACCGGGACAGGGACCTACGAGCAGTACTTC. Its translation is CASSPLTGTGTYEQYF.

The CDR3 reads CASSSIRTGAYKLFF. The CDR3 DNA reads TGTGCCAGCAGTTCAATCCGGACAGGGGCGTATAAACTGTTTTTT. The chain employs TRBV28 and TRBJ1-4; TRBD1 matches 9 bases. V trimming: 4 bases; J trimming: 11 bases; junction bases outside the gene matches: 11. This CDR3 has 15 amino acids. The germline gives CDR1 MDHEN, CDR2 SYDVKM.

This sequence joins TRBV5-1 and TRBJ2-2; D perhaps matches TRBD2 (6 bases). Trimming pared 0 bases from V and 2 bases from J, leaving 14 bases between. Germline V gives CDR1 SGHRS, CDR2 YFSETQ. This CDR3 is 17 amino acids long. The CDR3 sequence: CASSLGGDHTNTGELFF. In DNA form, the CDR3 reads TGCGCCAGCAGCTTGGGCGGGGACCATACCAACACCGGGGAGCTGTTTTTT.

V gene TRBV19 combines with J gene TRBJ1-4; maybe TRBD1 (6 bases). The CDR3 totals 14 residues. Germline V gives CDR1 LNHDA, CDR2 SQIVND (reference sequence). V lost 6 bases, J lost 7 bases, and 15 bases lay in between. CDR3 sequence: CASSLGTTGEKLFF. The CDR3 DNA is TGTGCCAGTAGCCTCGGGACAACTGGTGAAAAACTGTTTTTT.

The chain links TRBV11-1 to TRBJ2-2; no definite D call. The CDR3 totals 15 residues. Trimming took 3 bases from V and 5 from J, leaving 13 bases between them. Germline CDR1 and CDR2: SGHAT and FQDESV (reference sequence). In DNA form, the CDR3 reads TGTGCCAGCAGCTTCTGGCCAGGCACTACCGGGGAGCTGTTTTTT. It encodes CASSFWPGTTGELFF.

This chain uses TRBV6-2 or TRBV6-3 with TRBJ1-5; TRBD1 is a possible D gene (5 bases). The CDR3 contains 17 residues. Looked up from germline, CDR1 is MNHEY and CDR2 is SVGEGT. Between the trimmed V and J ends, which lost 6 bases and 0 bases, there was a span of 18 bases. The CDR3 nucleotides read TGTGCCAGCAGCCCCAGGGTTTCCACATATAGCAATCAGCCCCAGCATTTT. Its protein product is CASSPRVSTYSNQPQHF.